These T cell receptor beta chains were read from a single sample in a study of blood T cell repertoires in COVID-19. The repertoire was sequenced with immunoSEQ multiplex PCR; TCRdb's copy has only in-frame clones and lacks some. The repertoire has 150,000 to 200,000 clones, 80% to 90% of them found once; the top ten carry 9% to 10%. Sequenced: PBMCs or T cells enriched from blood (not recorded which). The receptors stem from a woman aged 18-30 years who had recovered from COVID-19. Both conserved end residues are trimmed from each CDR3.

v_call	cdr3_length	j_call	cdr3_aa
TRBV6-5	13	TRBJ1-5	ASSPTGGAIQPQH
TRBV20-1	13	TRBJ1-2	SASTGSLPNYGYT
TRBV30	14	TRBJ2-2	AWSVPLAGDTGELF
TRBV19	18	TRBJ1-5	ASSVRGAAMGTRGGQPQH
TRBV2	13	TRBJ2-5	ASSKRQGAFSSQY
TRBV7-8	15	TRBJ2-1	ASTRTGAAIGVNEQF
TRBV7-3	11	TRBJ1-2	ASSALTGSGYT
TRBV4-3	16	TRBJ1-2	ASSQGEGATGSFYGYT
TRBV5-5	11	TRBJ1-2	ASSGGGNYGYT
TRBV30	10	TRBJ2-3	AWSVATDTQY
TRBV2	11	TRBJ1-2	ASSGGQYYGYT
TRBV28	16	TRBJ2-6	ASSFPGQGAPGANVLT
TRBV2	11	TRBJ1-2	ASRDGRDFGYT
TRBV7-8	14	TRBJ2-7	ASSFIGGRLLYEQY
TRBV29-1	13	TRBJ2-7	SVNSGTSETYEQY
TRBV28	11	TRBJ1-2	ASSLPGRVGYT
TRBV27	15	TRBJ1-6	ASSLMAAGDYNSPLH
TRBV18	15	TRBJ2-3	ASSPRVGRARTDTQY
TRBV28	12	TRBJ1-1	ASRMALGHTEAF
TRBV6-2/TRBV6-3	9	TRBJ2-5	ASGPGKTQY
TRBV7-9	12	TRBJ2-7	ASSLGWGGYEQY
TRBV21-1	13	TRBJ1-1	ASSKGLPLSAEAF
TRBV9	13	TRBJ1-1	ASSVDLDRGGEAF
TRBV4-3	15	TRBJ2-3	ASSLLAGGEITDTQY
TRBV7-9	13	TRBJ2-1	ASSLDRLAGDEQF
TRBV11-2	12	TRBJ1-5	ASSLDLSGQPQH